Detailed here is one T cell receptor (beta chain). The V segment lost 5 bases and the J segment 6 bases; nucleotides outside the gene matches: 9. The CDR3 runs 14 residues. The germline V gene encodes CDR1 MNHEY and CDR2 SVGAGI. Original methodology: Amplified reference gene primers provided the basis for estimating nucleated cell counts. TCRdb keeps only in-frame clones here, not all; method: immunoSEQ multiplex PCR. V, J and clone size derive from that table, while D and trimming were established from the DNA sequence. This table has about 120,000 clones, approximately 90% appearing once. The sample is drawn from a study of blood T cell repertoires in COVID-19. Study context: The origin of the acute and convalescent COVID-19 samples was the United States, Italy and Spain. The cDNA or gDNA used as material had been derived from T cells, B-cell-depleted T cells, or PBMCs.

This TCR was sampled from a man in his 70s with active or convalescent COVID-19. The V call is TRBV6-5, the J call TRBJ2-7; TRBD1 agrees at 8 bases. The sample was peripheral blood. CDR3 DNA: TGTGCCAGCAGTAGACAGGGGCAACTAAGCGAGCAGTACTTC. This codes for CASSRQGQLSEQYF.